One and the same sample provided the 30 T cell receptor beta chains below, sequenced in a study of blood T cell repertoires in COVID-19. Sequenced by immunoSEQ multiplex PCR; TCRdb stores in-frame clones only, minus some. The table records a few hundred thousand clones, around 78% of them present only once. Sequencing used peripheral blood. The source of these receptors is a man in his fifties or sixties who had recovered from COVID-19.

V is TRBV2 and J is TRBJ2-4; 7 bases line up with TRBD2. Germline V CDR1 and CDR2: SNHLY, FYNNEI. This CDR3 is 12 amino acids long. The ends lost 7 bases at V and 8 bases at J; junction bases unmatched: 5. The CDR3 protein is CASTGGGYIQYF. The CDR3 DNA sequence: TGTGCCAGCACGGGCGGGGGTTACATTCAGTACTTC.

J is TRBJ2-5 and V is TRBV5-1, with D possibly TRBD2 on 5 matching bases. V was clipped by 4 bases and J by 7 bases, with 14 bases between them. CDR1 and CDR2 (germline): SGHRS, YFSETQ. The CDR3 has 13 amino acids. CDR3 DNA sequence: TGCGCCAGCAGCACAGTTTTTGAGGGGACCCAGTACTTC. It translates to CASSTVFEGTQYF.

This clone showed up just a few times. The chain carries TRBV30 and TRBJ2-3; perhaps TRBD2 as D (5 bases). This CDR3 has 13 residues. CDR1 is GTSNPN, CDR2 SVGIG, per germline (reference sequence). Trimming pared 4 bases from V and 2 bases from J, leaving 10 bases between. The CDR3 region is CAWNTLVTDTQYF. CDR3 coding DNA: TGTGCCTGGAACACACTAGTCACAGATACGCAGTATTTT.

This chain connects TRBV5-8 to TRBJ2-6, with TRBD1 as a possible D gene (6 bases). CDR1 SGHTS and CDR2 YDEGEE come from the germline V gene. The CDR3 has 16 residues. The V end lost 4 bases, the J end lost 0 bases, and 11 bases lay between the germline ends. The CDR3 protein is CASSTGQISGANVLTF. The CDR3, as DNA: TGTGCCAGCAGCACCGGACAGATCTCTGGGGCCAACGTCCTGACTTTC.

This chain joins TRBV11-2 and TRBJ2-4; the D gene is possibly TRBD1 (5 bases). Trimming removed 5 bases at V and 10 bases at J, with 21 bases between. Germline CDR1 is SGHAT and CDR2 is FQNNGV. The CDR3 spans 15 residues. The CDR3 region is CASSIPHRSLGIQYF. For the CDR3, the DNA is TGTGCCAGCAGCATCCCACACAGGAGTTTAGGGATTCAGTACTTC.

The CDR3 loop is CASSRGTSGTGELFF. In DNA form, the CDR3 reads TGTGCCAGCAGCCGAGGCACTAGCGGCACCGGGGAGCTGTTTTTT. The chain recombines TRBV7-8 with TRBJ2-2; 8 bases fit TRBD2. CDR3 size: 15 residues. The V segment lost 5 bases and the J segment 4 bases; nucleotides outside the gene matches: 6. Germline assignment: CDR1 SGHVS and CDR2 FQNEAQ. Supplemented by reference TRBV7-8 and TRBJ2-2, the full variable domain reads GAGVSQSPRYKVAKRGQDVALRCDPISGHVSLFWYQQALGQGPEFLTYFQNEAQLDKSGLPSDRFFAERPEGSVSTLKIQRTQQEDSAVYLCASSRGTSGTGELFFGEGSRLTVL.

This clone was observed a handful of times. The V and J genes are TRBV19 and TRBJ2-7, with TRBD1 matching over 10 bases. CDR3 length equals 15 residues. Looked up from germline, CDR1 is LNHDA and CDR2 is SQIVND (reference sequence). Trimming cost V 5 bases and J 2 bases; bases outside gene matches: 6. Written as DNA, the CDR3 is TGTGCCAGTAGTCACACCGGGACAGGGGCCTACGAGCAGTACTTC. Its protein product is CASSHTGTGAYEQYF. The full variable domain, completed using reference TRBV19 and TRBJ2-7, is DGGITQSPKYLFRKEGQNVTLSCEQNLNHDAMYWYRQDPGQGLRLIYYSQIVNDFQKGDIAEGYSVSREKKESFPLTVTSAQKNPTAFYLCASSHTGTGAYEQYFGPGTRLTVT.

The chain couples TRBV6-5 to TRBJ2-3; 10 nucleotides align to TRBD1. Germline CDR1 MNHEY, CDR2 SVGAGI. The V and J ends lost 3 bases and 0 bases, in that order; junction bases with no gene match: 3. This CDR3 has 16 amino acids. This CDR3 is CASSYGTGVSTDTQYF. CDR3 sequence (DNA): TGTGCCAGCAGTTATGGGACAGGGGTTAGCACAGATACGCAGTATTTT.

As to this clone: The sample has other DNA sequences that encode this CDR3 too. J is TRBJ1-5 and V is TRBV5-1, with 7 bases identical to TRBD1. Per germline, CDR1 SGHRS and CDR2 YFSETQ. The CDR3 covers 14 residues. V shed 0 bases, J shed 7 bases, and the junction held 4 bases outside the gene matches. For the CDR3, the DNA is TGCGCCAGCAGCTTGGGTCAGGGGGGACAGCCCCAGCATTTT. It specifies CASSLGQGGQPQHF.

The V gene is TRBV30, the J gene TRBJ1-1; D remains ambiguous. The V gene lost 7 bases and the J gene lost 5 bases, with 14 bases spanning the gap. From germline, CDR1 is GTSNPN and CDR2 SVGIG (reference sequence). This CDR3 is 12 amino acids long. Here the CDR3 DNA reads TGTGCCTCCCGGTCCGTTAAGACTGAAGCTTTCTTT. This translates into CASRSVKTEAFF.

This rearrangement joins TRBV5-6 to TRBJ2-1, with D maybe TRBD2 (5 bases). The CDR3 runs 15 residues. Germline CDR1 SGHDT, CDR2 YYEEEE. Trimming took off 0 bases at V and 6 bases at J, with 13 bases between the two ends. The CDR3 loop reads CASSLELASLNEQFF. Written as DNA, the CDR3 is TGTGCCAGCAGCTTGGAGCTAGCATCGCTCAATGAGCAGTTCTTC.

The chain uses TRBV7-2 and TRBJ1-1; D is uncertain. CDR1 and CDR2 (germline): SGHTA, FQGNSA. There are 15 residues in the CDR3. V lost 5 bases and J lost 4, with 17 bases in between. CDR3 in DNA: TGTGCCAGCAGCCTGTCGCGGGGTCGTAGCACTGAAGCTTTCTTT. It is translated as CASSLSRGRSTEAFF.

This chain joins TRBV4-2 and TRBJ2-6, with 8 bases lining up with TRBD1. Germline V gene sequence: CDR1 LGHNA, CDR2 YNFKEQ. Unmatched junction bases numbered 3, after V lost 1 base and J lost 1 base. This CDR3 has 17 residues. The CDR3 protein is CASSQVWTGSGANVLTF. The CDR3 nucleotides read TGTGCCAGCAGCCAAGTATGGACAGGGTCTGGGGCCAACGTCCTGACTTTC.

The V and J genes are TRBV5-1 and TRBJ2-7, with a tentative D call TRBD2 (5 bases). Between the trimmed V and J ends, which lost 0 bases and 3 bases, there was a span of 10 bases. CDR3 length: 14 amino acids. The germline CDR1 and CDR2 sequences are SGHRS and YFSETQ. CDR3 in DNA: TGCGCCAGCAGCTTGGACACCGGGAACTACGAGCAGTACTTC. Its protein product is CASSLDTGNYEQYF.

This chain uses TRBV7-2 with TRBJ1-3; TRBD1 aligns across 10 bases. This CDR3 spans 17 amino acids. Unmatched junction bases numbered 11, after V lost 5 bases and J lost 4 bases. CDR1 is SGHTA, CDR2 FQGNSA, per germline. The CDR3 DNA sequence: TGTGCCAGCAGCCTGTACCCGGGACAGGGGTCGGGAAACACCATATATTTT. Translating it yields CASSLYPGQGSGNTIYF.

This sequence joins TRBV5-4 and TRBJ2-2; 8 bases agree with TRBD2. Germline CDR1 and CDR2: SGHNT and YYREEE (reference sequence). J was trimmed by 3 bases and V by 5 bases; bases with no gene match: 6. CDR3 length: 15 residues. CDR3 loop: CASSYSGVDTGELFF. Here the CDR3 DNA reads TGTGCCAGCAGTTATAGCGGGGTCGACACCGGGGAGCTGTTTTTT. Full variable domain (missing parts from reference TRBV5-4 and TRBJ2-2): ETGVTQSPTHLIKTRGQQVTLRCSSQSGHNTVSWYQQALGQGPQFIFQYYREEENGRGNFPPRFSGLQFPNYSSELNVNALELDDSALYLCASSYSGVDTGELFFGEGSRLTVL.

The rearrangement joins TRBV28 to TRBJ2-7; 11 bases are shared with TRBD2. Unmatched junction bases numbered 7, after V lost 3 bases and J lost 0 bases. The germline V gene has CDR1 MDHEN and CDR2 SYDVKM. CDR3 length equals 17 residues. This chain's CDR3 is CASSFETSGESSYEQYF. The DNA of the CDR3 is TGTGCCAGCAGTTTCGAGACTAGCGGGGAAAGCTCCTACGAGCAGTACTTC.

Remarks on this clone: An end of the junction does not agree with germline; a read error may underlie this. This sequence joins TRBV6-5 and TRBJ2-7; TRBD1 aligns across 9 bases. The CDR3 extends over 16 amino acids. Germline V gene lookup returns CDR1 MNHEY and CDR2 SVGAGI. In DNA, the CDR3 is TGTGCCAGCAGTTACTCGGCTACAGGGGGCTCCTTCGAGCAGTACTTC. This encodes CASSYSATGGSFEQYF.

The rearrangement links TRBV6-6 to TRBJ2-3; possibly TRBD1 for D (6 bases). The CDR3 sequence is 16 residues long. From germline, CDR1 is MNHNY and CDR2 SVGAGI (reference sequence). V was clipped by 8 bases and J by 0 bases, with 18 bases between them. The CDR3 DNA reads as TGTGCCAGCGACTTAAGGGCAGGGGTAAGCACAGATACGCAGTATTTT. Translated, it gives CASDLRAGVSTDTQYF.

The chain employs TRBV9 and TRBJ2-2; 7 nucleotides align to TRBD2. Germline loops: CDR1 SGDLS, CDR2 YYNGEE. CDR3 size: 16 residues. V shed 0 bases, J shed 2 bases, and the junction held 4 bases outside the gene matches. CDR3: CASSVAGLPNTGELFF. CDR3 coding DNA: TGTGCCAGCAGCGTAGCGGGACTACCTAACACCGGGGAGCTGTTTTTT.

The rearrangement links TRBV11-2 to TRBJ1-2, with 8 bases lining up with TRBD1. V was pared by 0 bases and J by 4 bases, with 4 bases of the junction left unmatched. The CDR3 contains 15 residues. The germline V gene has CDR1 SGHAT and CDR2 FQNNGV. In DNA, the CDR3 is TGTGCCAGCAGCTTAGATTTCGGGACAGGCTATGGCTACACCTTC. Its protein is CASSLDFGTGYGYTF.

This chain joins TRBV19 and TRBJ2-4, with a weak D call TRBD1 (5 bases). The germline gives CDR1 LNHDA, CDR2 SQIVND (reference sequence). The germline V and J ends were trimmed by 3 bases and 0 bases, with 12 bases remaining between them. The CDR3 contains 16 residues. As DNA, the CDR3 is TGTGCCAGTAGTATTTTGGACAACCGAGCCAAAAACATTCAGTACTTC. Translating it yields CASSILDNRAKNIQYF.

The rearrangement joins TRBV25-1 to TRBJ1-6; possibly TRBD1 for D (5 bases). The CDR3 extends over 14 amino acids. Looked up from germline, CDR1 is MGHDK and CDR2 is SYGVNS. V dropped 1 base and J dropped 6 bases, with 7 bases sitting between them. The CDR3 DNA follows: TGTGCCAGCAGTGAATTGGGGGGTAATTCACCCCTCCACTTT. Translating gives CASSELGGNSPLHF.

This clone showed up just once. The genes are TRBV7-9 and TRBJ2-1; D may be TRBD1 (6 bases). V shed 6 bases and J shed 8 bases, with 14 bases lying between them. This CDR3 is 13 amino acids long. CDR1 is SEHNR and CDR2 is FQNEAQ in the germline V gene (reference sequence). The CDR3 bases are TGTGCCAGCAGACAAAAGGGGGTCGATGAGCAGTTCTTC. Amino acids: CASRQKGVDEQFF.

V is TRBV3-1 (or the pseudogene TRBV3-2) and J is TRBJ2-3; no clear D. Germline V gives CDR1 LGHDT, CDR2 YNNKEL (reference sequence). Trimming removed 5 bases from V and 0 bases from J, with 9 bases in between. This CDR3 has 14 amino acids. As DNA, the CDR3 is TGTGCCAGCAGCGACTTAACTAGCACAGATACGCAGTATTTT. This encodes CASSDLTSTDTQYF.

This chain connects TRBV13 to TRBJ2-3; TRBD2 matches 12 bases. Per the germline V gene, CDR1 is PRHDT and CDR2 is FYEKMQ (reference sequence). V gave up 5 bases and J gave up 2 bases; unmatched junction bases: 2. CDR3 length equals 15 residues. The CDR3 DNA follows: TGTGCCAGCAGCCTAGCGGGAGGGACCACAGATACGCAGTATTTT. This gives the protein CASSLAGGTTDTQYF.

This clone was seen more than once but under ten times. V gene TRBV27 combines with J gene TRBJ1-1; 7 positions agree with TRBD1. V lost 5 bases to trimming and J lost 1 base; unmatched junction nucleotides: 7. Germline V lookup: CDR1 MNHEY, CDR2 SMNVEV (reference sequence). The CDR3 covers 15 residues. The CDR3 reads CASSTQDRWNTEAFF. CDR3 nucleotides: TGTGCCAGCAGTACCCAGGACAGGTGGAACACTGAAGCTTTCTTT.

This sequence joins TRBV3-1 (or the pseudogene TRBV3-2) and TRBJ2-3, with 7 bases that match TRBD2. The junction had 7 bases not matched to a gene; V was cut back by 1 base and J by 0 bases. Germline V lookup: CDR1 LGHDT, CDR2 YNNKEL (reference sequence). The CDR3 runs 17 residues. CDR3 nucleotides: TGTGCCAGCAGCCAAGGGGGAGCGGGGCGGAGCACAGATACGCAGTATTTT. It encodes CASSQGGAGRSTDTQYF.

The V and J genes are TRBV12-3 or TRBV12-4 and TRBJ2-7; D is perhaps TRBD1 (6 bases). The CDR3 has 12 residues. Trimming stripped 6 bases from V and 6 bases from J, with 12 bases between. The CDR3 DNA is TGTGCCAGCAGCACCACAGGGTTCGAGCAGTACTTC. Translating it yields CASSTTGFEQYF.

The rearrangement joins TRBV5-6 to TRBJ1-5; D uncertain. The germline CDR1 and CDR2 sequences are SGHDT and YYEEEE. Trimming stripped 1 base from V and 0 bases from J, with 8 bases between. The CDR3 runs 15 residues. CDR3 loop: CASSLWQDSNQPQHF. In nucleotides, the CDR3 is TGTGCCAGCAGCTTGTGGCAGGATAGCAATCAGCCCCAGCATTTT.